This T cell receptor (beta chain) stems from a study of Ad26.COV2.S vaccination and SARS-CoV-2 variants. On the study more broadly: By the intramuscular route, Ad26.COV2.S was given once, or twice 56 days apart.

As for this clone: No antigen is known for it.

After removal of 10 bases from V and 10 bases from J, the junction contained 15 bases not matched to a gene. The CDR3 sequence is 14 residues long. Germline V lookup: CDR1 ENHRY, CDR2 SYGVKD. Treatment indicated: around 19 received Ad26.COV2.S at low or high dose, single or two shots; 5 received placebo; per-sample allocation not given. Sample collection was performed on day 63 after the first vaccine or placebo injection. An Ad26 vector expressing Wuhan-strain SARS-CoV-2 spike served as the vaccine. Here immunoSEQ multiplex PCR was the method, and the copy in TCRdb shows in-frame clones only, minus some. The sample holds some 300,000 clones, around 84% seen once. General study findings and limits: Substantial breadth was reported for post-vaccination spike-specific CD8+ and CD4+ T cells. In TCR breadth and depth analyses, total T cell responses may have been underestimated.

This chain uses TRBV10-3 with TRBJ2-1; the match to TRBD2 covers 8 bases. Source: peripheral blood, taken in a trial of Ad26.COV2.S vaccine versus placebo. This TCR derives from a person between 18 and 60 years old who received the Ad26.COV2.S COVID-19 vaccine or a placebo. Written as DNA, the CDR3 is TGTGCCACGGGTCCGGGGGGGGCAATGAGCGAGCAGTTCTTC. Translation: CATGPGGAMSEQFF.